Below, one T cell receptor (beta chain) is given with its context. Reverse transcription used roughly 480 ng RNA and constant-region primers for alpha and beta. Each of the alpha and beta chains got its own library through chain-specific third strand synthesis with indices. TCRdb reprocessed the 5' RACE reads with MiXCR, giving one entry per CDR3 protein. The table lists about 8,600 distinct CDR3 sequences, 8% to 10% of them singletons. Losses at the gene ends were 4 bases for V and 6 bases for J; bases not matched to a gene: 5. There are 13 residues in the CDR3. Looked up from germline, CDR1 is SQVTM and CDR2 is ANQGSEA. The record originates from a study of HIV-infected patients and healthy controls. Follow-up blood was drawn about 14 weeks, roughly three months, after antiretroviral therapy began. The repertoire came from unfractionated whole blood and reflected all unsorted peripheral T cells.

Sequencing used blood, obtained during antiretroviral therapy. The origin of this receptor is an adult with HIV infection. The chain employs TRBV29-1 and TRBJ2-5; TRBD2 agrees at 10 bases. The CDR3 DNA reads as TGCAGCGTTGGGTCTAGCGGGGGCAAGACCCAGTACTTC. This translates into CSVGSSGGKTQYF.